The present T cell receptor beta chain was sequenced within a study of shared clonotypes between healthy human individuals. Method: immunoSEQ multiplex PCR; TCRdb's copy keeps in-frame clones and lacks some. The sample includes 530,000 or so clones, over 75% of them seen just once. Regarding this clone: The sample carries other DNA sequences with the same CDR3.

The CDR3 contains 14 residues. V shed 6 bases and J 2 bases; nucleotides not matched to a gene: 4. The V gene's germline CDR1 is SQVTM and CDR2 ANQGSEA. The donors were all Caucasian adults (living in Nashville, Tennessee). Sequenced: PBMCs. This sequence originates from a woman between 35 and 50 years old in good health. Some clones in this sample may be carry-over from other donors' samples. The V and J genes are TRBV29-1 and TRBJ2-2, with 9 nucleotides matching TRBD2. The chain's CDR3 is CSVATSGNTGELFF. Here the CDR3 DNA reads TGCAGCGTCGCGACTAGCGGAAACACCGGGGAGCTGTTTTTT.